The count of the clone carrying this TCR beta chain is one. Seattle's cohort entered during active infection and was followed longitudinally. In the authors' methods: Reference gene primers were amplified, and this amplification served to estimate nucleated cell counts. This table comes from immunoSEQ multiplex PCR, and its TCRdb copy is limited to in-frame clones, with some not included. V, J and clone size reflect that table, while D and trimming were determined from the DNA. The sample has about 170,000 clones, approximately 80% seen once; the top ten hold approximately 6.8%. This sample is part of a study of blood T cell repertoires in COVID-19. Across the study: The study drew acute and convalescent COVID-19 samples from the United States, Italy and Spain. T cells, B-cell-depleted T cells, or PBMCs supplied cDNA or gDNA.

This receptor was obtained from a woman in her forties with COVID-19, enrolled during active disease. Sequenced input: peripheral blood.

CDR3 in DNA: TGTGCCAGTAGTATCGGAGCGGGAGGGGGAAATGAGCAGTTCTTC. This encodes CASSIGAGGGNEQFF. The chain uses TRBV19 and TRBJ2-1; TRBD2 matches at 10 bases. The length of the CDR3 is 15 residues. V gave up 3 bases and J gave up 7 bases; unmatched junction bases: 6. Germline loops: CDR1 LNHDA, CDR2 SQIVND (reference sequence).